A selection of T cell receptor beta chains follows, all from one sample in a study of CD8+ T cells in alopecia areata. Measured with immunoSEQ multiplex PCR; TCRdb has only the in-frame clones, and not every one. The table lists 110,000 to 150,000 clones, less than 65% of them singletons. Sequenced: CD8+ T cells sorted from blood. The receptors shown here come from a human donor in good health. Both conserved end residues are part of each CDR3. Each record gives: clone size, D gene, J gene, V gene, CDR3 DNA, CDR3 protein. A D gene is named only where the DNA matches it firmly. A clone size is listed for some rows: how often the clone was seen (once, few, many), or a class if it is expanded.

abundance: few
d_gene: TRBD2
j_gene: TRBJ2-3
v_gene: TRBV7-9
CDR3nt: TGTGCCAGCAGCTTAACCGGACTAGCGGGAGATACGCAGTATTTT
CDR3aa: CASSLTGLAGDTQYF

abundance: NA
d_gene: TRBD1
j_gene: TRBJ2-6
v_gene: TRBV7-3
CDR3nt: TGTGCCAGCAGCTCCGGGACAGGGGTTGGTGGGGCCAACGTCCTGACTTTC
CDR3aa: CASSSGTGVGGANVLTF

abundance: NA
d_gene: NA
j_gene: TRBJ2-2
v_gene: TRBV19
CDR3nt: TGTGCCAGTAGTATTGGTCAGGGGCACACCGGGGAGCTGTTTTTT
CDR3aa: CASSIGQGHTGELFF

abundance: NA
d_gene: TRBD1
j_gene: TRBJ1-5
v_gene: TRBV10-2
CDR3nt: TGCGCCAGCACCAGGGGGAATTGGGATCAGCCCCAGCATTTT
CDR3aa: CASTRGNWDQPQHF

abundance: few
d_gene: NA
j_gene: TRBJ1-2
v_gene: TRBV4-1
CDR3nt: TGCGCCAGCACACTCCATCCAGCAACCGTTAACTATGGCTACACCTTC
CDR3aa: CASTLHPATVNYGYTF

abundance: few
d_gene: TRBD2
j_gene: TRBJ2-1
v_gene: TRBV5-5
CDR3nt: TGTGCCAGCAGCTCCCCTCGCGGCGGGAGGGCCCTCGATGAGCAGTTCTTC
CDR3aa: CASSSPRGGRALDEQFF

abundance: NA
d_gene: TRBD1
j_gene: TRBJ2-1
v_gene: TRBV6-5
CDR3nt: TGTGCCAGCAGTTACTCAGAGGGACAGAATGAGCAGTTCTTC
CDR3aa: CASSYSEGQNEQFF

abundance: many
d_gene: TRBD2
j_gene: TRBJ2-3
v_gene: TRBV6-6
CDR3nt: TGTGCCAGCCTGACGGGACTAGCAGCGGCCACAGATACGCAGTATTTT
CDR3aa: CASLTGLAAATDTQYF

abundance: NA
d_gene: NA
j_gene: TRBJ1-1
v_gene: TRBV29-1
CDR3nt: TGCAGCGTAAGGGCAGGAAACACTGAAGCTTTCTTT
CDR3aa: CSVRAGNTEAFF

abundance: NA
d_gene: TRBD1
j_gene: TRBJ2-1
v_gene: TRBV4-1
CDR3nt: TGCGCCAGCAGCCAAGCCGGGACAGGGAACAATGAGCAGTTCTTC
CDR3aa: CASSQAGTGNNEQFF

abundance: NA
d_gene: NA
j_gene: TRBJ1-3
v_gene: TRBV30
CDR3nt: TGTGCCTGGAGTGGACGGAGTTACTCTGGAAACACCATATATTTT
CDR3aa: CAWSGRSYSGNTIYF

abundance: NA
d_gene: NA
j_gene: TRBJ2-7
v_gene: TRBV20-1
CDR3nt: TGCAGTGCTAGGCTGGGGTACGAGCAGTACTTC
CDR3aa: CSARLGYEQYF

abundance: once
d_gene: NA
j_gene: TRBJ1-2
v_gene: TRBV5-6
CDR3nt: TGTGCCAGCAGCTTGGAGGCGAACTATGGCTACACCTTC
CDR3aa: CASSLEANYGYTF

abundance: once
d_gene: TRBD1
j_gene: TRBJ1-1
v_gene: TRBV27
CDR3nt: TGTGCCAGCAGGATACAGGGGAGGAATGAAGCTTTCTTT
CDR3aa: CASRIQGRNEAFF

abundance: few
d_gene: TRBD1
j_gene: TRBJ2-7
v_gene: TRBV29-1
CDR3nt: TGCAGCGTGTCGGACAGGGGGCATGAGCAGTACTTC
CDR3aa: CSVSDRGHEQYF

abundance: once
d_gene: TRBD2
j_gene: TRBJ2-7
v_gene: TRBV5-6
CDR3nt: TGTGCCAGCAGCTTGGTCGGACTAGACTCCTACGAGCAGTACTTC
CDR3aa: CASSLVGLDSYEQYF

abundance: NA
d_gene: TRBD2
j_gene: TRBJ2-3
v_gene: TRBV28
CDR3nt: TGTGCCAGCAGTTTAGGCGGGAGAGGCACAGATACGCAGTATTTT
CDR3aa: CASSLGGRGTDTQYF

abundance: NA
d_gene: NA
j_gene: TRBJ1-2
v_gene: TRBV14
CDR3nt: TGTGCCAGCAGCCAGGGACCAGCAAGGGGCTACACCTTC
CDR3aa: CASSQGPARGYTF

abundance: NA
d_gene: TRBD1
j_gene: TRBJ1-1
v_gene: TRBV30
CDR3nt: TGTGCCTGGAGTCCCGGGACAGGGGTTTACACTGAAGCTTTCTTT
CDR3aa: CAWSPGTGVYTEAFF

abundance: NA
d_gene: TRBD1
j_gene: TRBJ1-5
v_gene: TRBV25-1
CDR3nt: TGTGCCAGCAGTGCCTTACCGACAGGGGGGCCTCAGCATTTT
CDR3aa: CASSALPTGGPQHF

abundance: NA
d_gene: NA
j_gene: TRBJ2-3
v_gene: TRBV5-1
CDR3nt: TGCGCCAGCAGAACGTTGGGGGACACAGATACGCAGTATTTT
CDR3aa: CASRTLGDTDTQYF

abundance: NA
d_gene: NA
j_gene: TRBJ2-7
v_gene: TRBV11-2
CDR3nt: TGTGCCAGCAGCTTTAGTATGACCTACGAGCAGTACTTC
CDR3aa: CASSFSMTYEQYF

abundance: NA
d_gene: TRBD1
j_gene: TRBJ2-7
v_gene: TRBV25-1
CDR3nt: TGTGCCAGCAGTGAAACAGGGGGCTACGAGCAGTACTTC
CDR3aa: CASSETGGYEQYF

abundance: few
d_gene: TRBD1
j_gene: TRBJ2-7
v_gene: TRBV13
CDR3nt: TGTGCCAGCAGGGGGACAGGGTACTACGAGCAGTACTTC
CDR3aa: CASRGTGYYEQYF

abundance: NA
d_gene: TRBD1
j_gene: TRBJ2-1
v_gene: TRBV6-5
CDR3nt: TGTGCCAGCAGTTACTCCGGGACAGGGATCAGCAATGAGCAGTTCTTC
CDR3aa: CASSYSGTGISNEQFF

abundance: NA
d_gene: TRBD2
j_gene: TRBJ2-5
v_gene: TRBV2
CDR3nt: TGTGCCAGCAGCTCCTTAGCGGGAGACTACCAAGAGACCCAGTACTTC
CDR3aa: CASSSLAGDYQETQYF

abundance: NA
d_gene: NA
j_gene: TRBJ2-7
v_gene: TRBV28
CDR3nt: TGTGCCAGCAGTTCCAGCGGTAGTGAGCAGTACTTC
CDR3aa: CASSSSGSEQYF

abundance: few
d_gene: NA
j_gene: TRBJ2-1
v_gene: TRBV13
CDR3nt: TGTGCCAGCAGCTTAGAAGGGTCGAGTGAGCAGTTCTTC
CDR3aa: CASSLEGSSEQFF

abundance: few
d_gene: TRBD2
j_gene: TRBJ2-1
v_gene: TRBV6-4
CDR3nt: TGTGCCAGCAGTGCCACGGGACTAGACAATGAGCAGTTCTTC
CDR3aa: CASSATGLDNEQFF

abundance: NA
d_gene: NA
j_gene: TRBJ2-1
v_gene: TRBV6-5
CDR3nt: TGTGCCAGCAGTTACGGGAGCGGGTCCTACAATGAGCAGTTCTTC
CDR3aa: CASSYGSGSYNEQFF

abundance: NA
d_gene: TRBD2
j_gene: TRBJ2-1
v_gene: TRBV4-2
CDR3nt: TGTGCCAGCAGCCAAGAGGGGGAGGGCTACAATGAGCAGTTCTTC
CDR3aa: CASSQEGEGYNEQFF

abundance: NA
d_gene: NA
j_gene: TRBJ1-1
v_gene: TRBV29-1
CDR3nt: TGCAGCGTTCCCAAAATCGGGAAGAAGGGGACTGAAGCTTTCTTT
CDR3aa: CSVPKIGKKGTEAFF

abundance: NA
d_gene: NA
j_gene: TRBJ2-3
v_gene: TRBV5-4
CDR3nt: TGTGCCAGCACCTTGTCAGGGTGGGCAGATACGCAGTATTTT
CDR3aa: CASTLSGWADTQYF

abundance: once
d_gene: NA
j_gene: TRBJ2-2
v_gene: TRBV15
CDR3nt: TGTGCCACCAGCAGAATGGAAGCCGGTAGCTACACCGGGGAGCTGTTTTTT
CDR3aa: CATSRMEAGSYTGELFF

abundance: few
d_gene: NA
j_gene: TRBJ2-2
v_gene: TRBV29-1
CDR3nt: TGCAGCGTTGAGTCGTCACCCGGGGAGCTGTTTTTT
CDR3aa: CSVESSPGELFF

abundance: few
d_gene: NA
j_gene: TRBJ2-5
v_gene: TRBV10-2
CDR3nt: TGCGCCAGCAAGGTTCCCGGGTGGAAGACCCAGTACTTC
CDR3aa: CASKVPGWKTQYF

abundance: NA
d_gene: NA
j_gene: TRBJ2-2
v_gene: TRBV15
CDR3nt: TGTGCCACCAGCAGGCGACTTTGGGAGAACACCGGGGAGCTGTTTTTT
CDR3aa: CATSRRLWENTGELFF

abundance: NA
d_gene: NA
j_gene: TRBJ2-7
v_gene: TRBV2
CDR3nt: TGTGCCAGCAGTGAACCTGGGTACTACGAGCAGTACTTC
CDR3aa: CASSEPGYYEQYF

abundance: NA
d_gene: NA
j_gene: TRBJ1-5
v_gene: TRBV19
CDR3nt: TGTGCCACCGGAGATCGGGGCCAGCCCCAGCATTTT
CDR3aa: CATGDRGQPQHF

abundance: NA
d_gene: TRBD2
j_gene: TRBJ2-7
v_gene: TRBV9
CDR3nt: TGTGCCAGCAGCGTTAGCGGGAGTGGCTACGAGCAGTACTTC
CDR3aa: CASSVSGSGYEQYF

abundance: few
d_gene: NA
j_gene: TRBJ1-1
v_gene: TRBV29-1
CDR3nt: TGCAGCGTTGAAGTCCCGGAGATCCGGGGGATGAACACTGAAGCTTTCTTT
CDR3aa: CSVEVPEIRGMNTEAFF

abundance: NA
d_gene: NA
j_gene: TRBJ1-5
v_gene: TRBV2
CDR3nt: TGTGCCAGCAGTGATGGGGGTAGCAATCAGCCCCAGCATTTT
CDR3aa: CASSDGGSNQPQHF

abundance: NA
d_gene: NA
j_gene: TRBJ2-6
v_gene: TRBV7-2
CDR3nt: TGTGCCAGCAGCTTAGACGGAACTGGGGCCAACGTCCTGACTTTC
CDR3aa: CASSLDGTGANVLTF